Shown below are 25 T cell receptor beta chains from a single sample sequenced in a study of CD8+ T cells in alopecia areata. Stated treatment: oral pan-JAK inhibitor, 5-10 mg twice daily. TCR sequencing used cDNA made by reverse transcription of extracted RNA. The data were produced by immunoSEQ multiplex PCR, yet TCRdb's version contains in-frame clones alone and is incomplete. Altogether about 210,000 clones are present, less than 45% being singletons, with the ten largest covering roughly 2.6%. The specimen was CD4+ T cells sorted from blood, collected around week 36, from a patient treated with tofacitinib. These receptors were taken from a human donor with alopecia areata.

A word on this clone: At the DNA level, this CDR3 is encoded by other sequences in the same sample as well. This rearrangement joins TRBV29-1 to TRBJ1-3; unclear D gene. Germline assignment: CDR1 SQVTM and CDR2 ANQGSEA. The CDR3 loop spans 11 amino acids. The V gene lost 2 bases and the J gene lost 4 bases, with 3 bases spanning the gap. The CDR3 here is CSVESGNTIYF. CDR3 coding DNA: TGCAGCGTTGAAAGCGGAAACACCATATATTTT.

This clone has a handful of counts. The CDR3 region has the DNA TGTGCCTGGAGCTTGGGACTCCTAGGGGGTGGCACTGAAGCTTTCTTT. Translated, it gives CAWSLGLLGGGTEAFF. The chain employs TRBV30 and TRBJ1-1, with D possibly matching TRBD1 (6 bases). The length of the CDR3 is 16 residues. Per the germline V gene, CDR1 is GTSNPN and CDR2 is SVGIG (reference sequence). Trimming removed 3 bases at V and 4 bases at J, with 21 bases between.

In DNA form, the CDR3 reads TGTGCCAGCAGCGAGGCCTCGGTGTGGGAGGTCGACAATGAGCAGTTCTTC. It codes for CASSEASVWEVDNEQFF. The rearrangement links TRBV9 to TRBJ2-1, with a tentative D call TRBD2 (6 bases). V lost 3 bases and J lost 5, with 21 bases in between. This CDR3 is 17 amino acids long. Germline values: CDR1 SGDLS, CDR2 YYNGEE.

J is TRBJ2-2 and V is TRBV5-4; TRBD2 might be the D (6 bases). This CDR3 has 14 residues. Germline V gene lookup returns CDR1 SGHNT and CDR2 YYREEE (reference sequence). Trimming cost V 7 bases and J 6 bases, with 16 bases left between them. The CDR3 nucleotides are TGTGCCAGCTACCGACCGGGGGAGGCCGGGGAGCTGTTTTTT. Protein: CASYRPGEAGELFF. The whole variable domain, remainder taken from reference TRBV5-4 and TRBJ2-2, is ETGVTQSPTHLIKTRGQQVTLRCSSQSGHNTVSWYQQALGQGPQFIFQYYREEENGRGNFPPRFSGLQFPNYSSELNVNALELDDSALYLCASYRPGEAGELFFGEGSRLTVL.

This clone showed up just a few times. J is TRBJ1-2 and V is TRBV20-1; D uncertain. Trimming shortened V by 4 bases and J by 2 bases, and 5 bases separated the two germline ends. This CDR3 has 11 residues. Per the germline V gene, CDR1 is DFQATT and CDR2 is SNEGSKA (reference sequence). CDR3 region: CSATVNYGYTF. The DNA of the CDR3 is TGCAGTGCTACAGTCAACTATGGCTACACCTTC.

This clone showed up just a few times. The chain's CDR3 is CASSDRLAGDTDTQYF. DNA for the CDR3: TGTGCCAGCAGTGATAGACTAGCGGGAGACACAGATACGCAGTATTTT. The rearrangement links TRBV9 to TRBJ2-3; 12 nucleotides line up with TRBD2. The CDR3 spans 16 residues. Germline lookup yields CDR1 SGDLS and CDR2 YYNGEE. The V segment lost 5 bases and the J segment 2 bases; nucleotides outside the gene matches: 6.

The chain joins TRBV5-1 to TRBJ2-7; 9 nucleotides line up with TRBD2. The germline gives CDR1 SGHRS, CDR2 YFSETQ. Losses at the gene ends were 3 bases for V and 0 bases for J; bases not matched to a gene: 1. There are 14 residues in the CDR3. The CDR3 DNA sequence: TGCGCCAGCAGCTCTAGCGGGACCTCCTACGAGCAGTACTTC. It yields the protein CASSSSGTSYEQYF.

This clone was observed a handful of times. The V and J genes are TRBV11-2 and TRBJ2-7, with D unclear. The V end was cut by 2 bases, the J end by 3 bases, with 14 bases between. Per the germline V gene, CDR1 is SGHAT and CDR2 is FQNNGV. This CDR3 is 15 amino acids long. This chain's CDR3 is CASSLLSSEGYEQYF. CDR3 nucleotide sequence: TGTGCCAGCAGCTTACTTAGCAGTGAAGGCTACGAGCAGTACTTC.

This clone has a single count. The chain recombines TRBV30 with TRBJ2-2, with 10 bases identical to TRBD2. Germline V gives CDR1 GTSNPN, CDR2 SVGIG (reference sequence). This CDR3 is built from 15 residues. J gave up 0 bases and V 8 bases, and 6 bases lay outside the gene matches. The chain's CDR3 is CAKLAGSANTGELFF. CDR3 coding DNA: TGTGCCAAACTAGCGGGAAGCGCGAACACCGGGGAGCTGTTTTTT.

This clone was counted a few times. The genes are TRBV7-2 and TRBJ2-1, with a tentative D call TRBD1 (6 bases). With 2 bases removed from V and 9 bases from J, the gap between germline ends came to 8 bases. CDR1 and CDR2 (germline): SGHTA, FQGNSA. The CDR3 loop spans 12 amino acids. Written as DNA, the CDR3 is TGTGCCAGCAGCTTACAACAGGGTGAGCAGTTCTTC. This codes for CASSLQQGEQFF.

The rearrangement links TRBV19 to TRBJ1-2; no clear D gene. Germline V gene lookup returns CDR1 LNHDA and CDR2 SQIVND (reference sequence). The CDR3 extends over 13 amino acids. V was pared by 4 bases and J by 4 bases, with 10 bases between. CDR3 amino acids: CASSKLGSYGYTF. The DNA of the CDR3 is TGTGCCAGTAGTAAACTGGGCAGCTATGGCTACACCTTC.

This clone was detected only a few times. CDR3 region: CARIGRTQYF. In DNA, the CDR3 is TGCGCCAGGATAGGTCGGACCCAGTACTTC. The rearrangement links TRBV23-1 to TRBJ2-5, with unresolved D. TRBV23-1 is identified as an open reading frame with a role that is uncertain. Trimming left V 9 bases short and J 7 bases short, with 9 bases between. The CDR3 has 10 amino acids.

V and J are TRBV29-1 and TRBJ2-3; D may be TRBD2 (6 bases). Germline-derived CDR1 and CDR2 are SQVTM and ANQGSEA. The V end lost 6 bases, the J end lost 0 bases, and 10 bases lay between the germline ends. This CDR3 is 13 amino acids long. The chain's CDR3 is CSVYSGSTDTQYF. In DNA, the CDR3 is TGCAGCGTATACAGCGGGAGCACAGATACGCAGTATTTT.

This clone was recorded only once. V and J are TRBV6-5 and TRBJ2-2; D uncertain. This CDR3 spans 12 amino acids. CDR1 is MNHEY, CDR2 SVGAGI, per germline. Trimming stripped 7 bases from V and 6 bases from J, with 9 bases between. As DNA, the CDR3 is TGTGCCAGCAATACTGGGGCCGGGGAGCTGTTTTTT. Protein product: CASNTGAGELFF.

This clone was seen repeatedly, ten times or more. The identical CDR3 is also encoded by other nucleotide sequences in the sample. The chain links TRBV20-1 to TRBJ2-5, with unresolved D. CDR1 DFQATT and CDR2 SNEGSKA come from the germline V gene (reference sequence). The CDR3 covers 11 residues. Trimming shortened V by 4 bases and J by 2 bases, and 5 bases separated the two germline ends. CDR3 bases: TGCAGTGCTACGGATCAAGAGACCCAGTACTTC. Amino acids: CSATDQETQYF.

The CDR3 region is CASSPGKGTYEQYF. CDR3 coding DNA: TGCGCCAGCAGCCCCGGGAAGGGAACCTACGAGCAGTACTTC. The chain uses TRBV5-1 and TRBJ2-7, with D possibly being TRBD2 (5 bases). This CDR3 has 14 amino acids. Germline CDR1 SGHRS, CDR2 YFSETQ. V was trimmed by 4 bases and J by 2 bases, leaving 13 bases between them.

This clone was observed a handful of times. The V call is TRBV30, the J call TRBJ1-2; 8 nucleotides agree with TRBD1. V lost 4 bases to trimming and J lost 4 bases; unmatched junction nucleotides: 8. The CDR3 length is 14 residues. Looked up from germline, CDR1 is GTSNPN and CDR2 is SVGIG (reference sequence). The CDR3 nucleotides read TGTGCCTGGACTATGACAGGGGAAGGCTATGGCTACACCTTC. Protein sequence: CAWTMTGEGYGYTF.

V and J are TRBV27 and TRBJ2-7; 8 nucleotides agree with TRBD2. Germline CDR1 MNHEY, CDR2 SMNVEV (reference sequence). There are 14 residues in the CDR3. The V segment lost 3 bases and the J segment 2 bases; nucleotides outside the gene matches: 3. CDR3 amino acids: CASSFREGAYEQYF. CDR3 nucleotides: TGTGCCAGCAGTTTCCGGGAGGGTGCCTACGAGCAGTACTTC.

CDR3 sequence (DNA): TGTGCCAGCGCCCTCCGGGACACTTCCTACGAGCAGTACTTC. Its protein is CASALRDTSYEQYF. The chain combines TRBV27 with TRBJ2-7, with D possibly matching TRBD1 (6 bases). Germline assignment: CDR1 MNHEY and CDR2 SMNVEV (reference sequence). Trimming shortened V by 8 bases and J by 1 base, and 15 bases separated the two germline ends. CDR3 length: 14 residues.

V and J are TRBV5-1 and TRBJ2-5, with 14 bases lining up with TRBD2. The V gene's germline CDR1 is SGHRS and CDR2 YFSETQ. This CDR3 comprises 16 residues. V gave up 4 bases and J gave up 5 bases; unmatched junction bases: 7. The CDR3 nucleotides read TGCGCCAGCAGCCCGGGACTAGCGGGAGTCACGGAGACCCAGTACTTC. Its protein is CASSPGLAGVTETQYF.

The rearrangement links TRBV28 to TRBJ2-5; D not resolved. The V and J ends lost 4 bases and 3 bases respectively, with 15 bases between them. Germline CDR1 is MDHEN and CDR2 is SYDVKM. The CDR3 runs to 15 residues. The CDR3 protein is CASSSRLVSKETQYF. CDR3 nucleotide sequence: TGTGCCAGCAGTTCCCGTTTGGTGAGCAAAGAGACCCAGTACTTC.

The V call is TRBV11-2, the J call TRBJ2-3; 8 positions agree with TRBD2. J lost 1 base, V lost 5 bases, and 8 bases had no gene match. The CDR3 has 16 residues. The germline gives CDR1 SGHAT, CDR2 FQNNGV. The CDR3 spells CASSLTGTRRTDTQYF. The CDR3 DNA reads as TGTGCCAGCAGCCTCACCGGGACTAGGCGCACAGATACGCAGTATTTT.

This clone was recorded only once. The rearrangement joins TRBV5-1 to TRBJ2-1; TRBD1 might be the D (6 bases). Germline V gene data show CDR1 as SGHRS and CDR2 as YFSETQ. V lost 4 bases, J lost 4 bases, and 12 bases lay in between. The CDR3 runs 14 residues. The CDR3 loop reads CASSPETGYNEQFF. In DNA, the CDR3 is TGCGCCAGCAGCCCGGAGACAGGATACAATGAGCAGTTCTTC.

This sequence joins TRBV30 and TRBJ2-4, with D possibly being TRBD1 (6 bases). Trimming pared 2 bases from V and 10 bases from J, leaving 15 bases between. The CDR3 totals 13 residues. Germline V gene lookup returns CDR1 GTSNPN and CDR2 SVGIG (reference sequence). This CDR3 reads CAWSPVPQGIQYF. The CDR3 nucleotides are TGTGCCTGGAGTCCTGTGCCCCAGGGGATTCAGTACTTC.

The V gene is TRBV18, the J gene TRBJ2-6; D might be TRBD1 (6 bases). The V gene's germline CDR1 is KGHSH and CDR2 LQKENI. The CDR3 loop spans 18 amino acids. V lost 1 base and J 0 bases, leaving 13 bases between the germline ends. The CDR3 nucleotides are TGTGCCAGCTCACCACGGGACACTCGGAGCTCTGGGGCCAACGTCCTGACTTTC. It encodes CASSPRDTRSSGANVLTF.